The present T cell receptor beta chain was sequenced within a study of shared T cell receptors in the human thymus. Trimming cost V 4 bases and J 5 bases; bases outside gene matches: 11. The CDR3 contains 17 residues. CDR1 and CDR2 from the germline V gene are SGHRS and YFSETQ. The data were produced by immunoSEQ multiplex PCR, yet TCRdb's version contains in-frame clones alone and is incomplete. The data contain 450,000 to 650,000 clones, around 82% of them seen just once; the ten biggest clones take up about 0.013%. These records were also assigned to another study, of human thymus T cells. According to that study: Thymic resections from corrective heart surgery supplied the tissue. Thymic and blood repertoires showed apparently biased V and J gene usage.

The receptor comes from a boy in the first two years of life with a congenital heart defect. Sequenced input: thymocytes. The chain has TRBV5-1 and TRBJ2-2; 10 bases fit TRBD2. The CDR3, as DNA: TGCGCCAGCAGCACTGGGGCCCTAGCGGGGGATACCGGGGAGCTGTTTTTT. Translation gives CASSTGALAGDTGELFF.